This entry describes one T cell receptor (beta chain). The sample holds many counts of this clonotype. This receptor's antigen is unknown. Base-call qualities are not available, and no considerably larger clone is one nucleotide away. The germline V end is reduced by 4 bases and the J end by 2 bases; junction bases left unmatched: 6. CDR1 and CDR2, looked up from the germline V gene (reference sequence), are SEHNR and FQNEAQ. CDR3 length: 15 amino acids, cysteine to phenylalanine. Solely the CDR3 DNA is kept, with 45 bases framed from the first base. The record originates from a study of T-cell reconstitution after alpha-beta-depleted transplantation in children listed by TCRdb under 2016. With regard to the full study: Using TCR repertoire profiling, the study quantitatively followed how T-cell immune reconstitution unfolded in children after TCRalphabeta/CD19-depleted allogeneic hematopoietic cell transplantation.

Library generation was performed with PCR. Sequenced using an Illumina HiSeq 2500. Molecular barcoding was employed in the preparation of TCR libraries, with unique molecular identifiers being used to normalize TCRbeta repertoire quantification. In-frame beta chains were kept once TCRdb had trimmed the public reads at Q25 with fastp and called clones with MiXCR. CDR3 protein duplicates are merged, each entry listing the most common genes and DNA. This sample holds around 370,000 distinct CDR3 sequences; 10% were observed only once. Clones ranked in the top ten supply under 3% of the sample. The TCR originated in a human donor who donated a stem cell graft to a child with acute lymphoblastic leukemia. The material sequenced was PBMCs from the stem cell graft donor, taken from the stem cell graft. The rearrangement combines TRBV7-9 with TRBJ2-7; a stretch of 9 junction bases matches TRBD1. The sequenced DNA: TGTGCCAGCAGCTCACCGGACAGGGGAGCCTACGAGCAGTACTTC. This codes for CASSSPDRGAYEQYF.